These 30 T cell receptor beta chains came from one sample sequenced in a study of blood T cell repertoires in COVID-19. The table came from immunoSEQ multiplex PCR; TCRdb's copy has only in-frame clones and leaves some out. The sample lists roughly 60,000 clones; roughly four fifths were seen once. The sample was peripheral blood. These receptors were obtained from a woman older than 75 with acute or convalescent COVID-19.

This chain uses TRBV4-2 with TRBJ1-4, with TRBD1 as a possible D gene (6 bases). The V end lost 4 bases, the J end lost 3 bases, and 15 bases lay between the germline ends. The length of the CDR3 is 16 residues. Germline V gives CDR1 LGHNA, CDR2 YNFKEQ. CDR3 DNA: TGTGCCAGCAGCCGTCAAACAGGGCTGCCTAATGAAAAACTGTTTTTT. Amino acids: CASSRQTGLPNEKLFF.

The chain combines TRBV5-1 with TRBJ2-3; 7 bases agree with TRBD2. Germline-derived CDR1 and CDR2 are SGHRS and YFSETQ. There are 16 residues in the CDR3. With V trimmed by 0 bases and J by 2 bases, 6 bases remained unmatched. CDR3 DNA sequence: TGCGCCAGCAGCTTGGCCCTAGCGGACCTCACAGATACGCAGTATTTT. Protein: CASSLALADLTDTQYF.

This rearrangement joins TRBV27 to TRBJ1-4; the match to TRBD1 covers 7 bases. The CDR3 spans 14 residues. J gave up 7 bases and V 6 bases, and 8 bases lay outside the gene matches. Germline V gene data show CDR1 as MNHEY and CDR2 as SMNVEV (reference sequence). CDR3 residues: CASRMTGRFEKLFF. As DNA, the CDR3 is TGTGCCAGCAGAATGACAGGGAGGTTTGAAAAACTGTTTTTT.

The chain employs TRBV6-1 and TRBJ1-1, with D uncertain. The CDR3 is made up of 11 amino acids. Germline assignment: CDR1 MNHNS and CDR2 SASEGT. Trimming removed 2 bases from V and 11 bases from J, with 9 bases in between. The DNA for the CDR3 is TGTGCCAGCAGTGAAACCCTCCAGGCTTTCTTT. Translating it yields CASSETLQAFF.

This clone came up a few times. The chain is built from TRBV19 and TRBJ1-3, with 7 bases lining up with TRBD1. Germline V gene data show CDR1 as LNHDA and CDR2 as SQIVND (reference sequence). The J segment lost 1 base and the V segment lost 4 bases, leaving 4 bases of the junction unmatched. The length of the CDR3 is 15 residues. The chain's CDR3 is CASSTGGSSGNTIYF. The DNA of the CDR3 is TGTGCCAGTAGTACAGGGGGGTCGTCTGGAAACACCATATATTTT.

The chain couples TRBV27 to TRBJ2-1, with D tentatively TRBD2 (6 bases). Germline CDR1 MNHEY, CDR2 SMNVEV (reference sequence). V was trimmed by 4 bases and J by 0 bases, leaving 25 bases between them. CDR3 size: 20 residues. Written as DNA, the CDR3 is TGTGCCAGCAGTTCCCGGGGAGGATGGATAGCTGAGAGCTCCTACAATGAGCAGTTCTTC. Its protein is CASSSRGGWIAESSYNEQFF.

The rearrangement links TRBV19 to TRBJ1-1; tentatively, D is TRBD1 (6 bases). This CDR3 is built from 15 residues. Trimming took off 1 base at V and 0 bases at J, with 9 bases between the two ends. The germline V gene encodes CDR1 LNHDA and CDR2 SQIVND (reference sequence). The CDR3 sequence is CASSIGYRVNTEAFF. Here the CDR3 DNA reads TGTGCCAGTAGTATAGGTTACAGGGTGAACACTGAAGCTTTCTTT.

The chain recombines TRBV15 with TRBJ2-7; D may be TRBD1 (5 bases). V lost 1 base to trimming and J lost 6 bases, with 13 bases between them. The CDR3 loop spans 14 amino acids. Germline V gene sequence: CDR1 LNHNV, CDR2 YYDKDF (reference sequence). The CDR3 loop is CATSRGQGMVEQYF. CDR3 DNA sequence: TGTGCCACCAGCAGAGGGCAGGGAATGGTCGAGCAGTACTTC. Combining the CDR3 with reference TRBV15 and TRBJ2-7 gives the whole variable domain DAMVIQNPRYQVTQFGKPVTLSCSQTLNHNVMYWYQQKSSQAPKLLFHYYDKDFNNEADTPDNFQSRRPNTSFCFLDIRSPGLGDTAMYLCATSRGQGMVEQYFGPGTRLTVT.

This clone was found once. The V and J genes are TRBV5-1 and TRBJ2-3, with TRBD2 matching over 12 bases. The V segment lost 4 bases and the J segment 3 bases; nucleotides outside the gene matches: 6. The V gene's germline CDR1 is SGHRS and CDR2 YFSETQ. This CDR3 region has 16 residues. This CDR3 is CASSLQLAGGTDTQYF. CDR3 DNA: TGCGCCAGCAGCCTTCAACTAGCGGGGGGAACAGATACGCAGTATTTT.

The J gene is TRBJ1-4, the V gene TRBV5-1; 8 positions agree with TRBD1. Germline V CDR1 and CDR2: SGHRS, YFSETQ. The junction had 2 bases not matched to a gene; V was cut back by 2 bases and J by 8 bases. The CDR3 sequence is 13 residues long. DNA for the CDR3: TGCGCCAGCAGCTTCAGGGGGCGAGAAAAACTGTTTTTT. Translating gives CASSFRGREKLFF.

The genes are TRBV12-3 or TRBV12-4 and TRBJ1-4; D might be TRBD1 (5 bases). The CDR3 totals 13 residues. Trimming took 6 bases from V and 8 from J, leaving 13 bases between them. CDR3 DNA sequence: TGTGCCAGCAGCCCTGGAGGGGAGGAAAAACTGTTTTTT. As protein: CASSPGGEEKLFF.

The rearrangement joins TRBV5-1 to TRBJ2-1; TRBD2 is a possible D gene (5 bases). Per the germline V gene, CDR1 is SGHRS and CDR2 is YFSETQ. The V end was cut by 0 bases, the J end by 1 base, with 8 bases between. The CDR3 is 15 amino acids. The CDR3 protein is CASSLGTGSYNEQFF. Here the CDR3 DNA reads TGCGCCAGCAGCTTGGGTACGGGGTCCTACAATGAGCAGTTCTTC.

This chain links TRBV23-1 with TRBJ1-1; D gene unclear. TRBV23-1 qualifies as an ORF whose function is uncertain. This CDR3 comprises 16 residues. V lost 2 bases and J lost 0, with 13 bases in between. In DNA form, the CDR3 reads TGCGCCAGCAGTCAAAGGGAGCCAGAACTGAACACTGAAGCTTTCTTT. This codes for CASSQREPELNTEAFF.

The rearrangement joins TRBV5-1 to TRBJ1-1; D unresolved. Germline V gene data show CDR1 as SGHRS and CDR2 as YFSETQ. V lost 1 base, J lost 0 bases, and 7 bases lay in between. The CDR3 is made up of 14 amino acids. The CDR3 bases are TGCGCCAGCAGCTTGCTATCCCTGAACACTGAAGCTTTCTTT. Translated: CASSLLSLNTEAFF.

J is TRBJ2-7 and V is TRBV11-2; 10 bases are shared with TRBD1. Germline-derived CDR1 and CDR2 are SGHAT and FQNNGV. The CDR3 consists of 17 residues. J gave up 1 base and V 6 bases, and 12 bases lay outside the gene matches. CDR3 in amino acids: CASRIQTGGLSSYEQYF. In DNA, the CDR3 is TGTGCCAGCAGGATTCAGACAGGGGGCCTTTCTTCCTACGAGCAGTACTTC.

The chain is built from TRBV7-3 and TRBJ1-6, with D maybe TRBD1 (6 bases). The V end was cut by 6 bases, the J end by 13 bases, with 16 bases between. Germline V gives CDR1 SGHTA, CDR2 FQGTGA. The length of the CDR3 is 13 residues. CDR3 coding DNA: TGTGCCAGCAGAGAGAGGGGGTCCTCGCCCCTCCACTTT. This translates into CASRERGSSPLHF.

The chain carries TRBV6-1 and TRBJ2-7, with TRBD1 matching 8 bases. This CDR3 is built from 15 residues. The germline CDR1 and CDR2 sequences are MNHNS and SASEGT. Trimming removed 2 bases from V and 6 bases from J; junction bases left unmatched: 9. CDR3 loop: CASSEYSSGGREQYF. In nucleotides, the CDR3 is TGTGCCAGCAGTGAATATAGCTCAGGGGGCCGCGAGCAGTACTTC.

The chain joins TRBV7-2 to TRBJ2-7; 8 bases fit TRBD1. V shed 0 bases and J 6 bases; nucleotides not matched to a gene: 1. The germline CDR1 and CDR2 sequences are SGHTA and FQGNSA. CDR3 size: 13 residues. The CDR3 DNA reads TGTGCCAGCAGCTTAGCTGGGACAGGCGAGCAGTACTTC. The encoded protein is CASSLAGTGEQYF. The variable domain in full, with the rest retrieved from reference TRBV7-2 and TRBJ2-7, is GAGVSQSPSNKVTEKGKDVELRCDPISGHTALYWYRQSLGQGLEFLIYFQGNSAPDKSGLPSDRFSAERTGGSVSTLTIQRTQQEDSAVYLCASSLAGTGEQYFGPGTRLTVT.

The chain joins TRBV30 to TRBJ1-3; possibly TRBD1 for D (5 bases). V was pared by 2 bases and J by 2 bases, with 7 bases between. The germline gives CDR1 GTSNPN, CDR2 SVGIG (reference sequence). The CDR3 loop spans 13 amino acids. The CDR3 DNA is TGTGCCTGGAGTCCGGGGGCTGGAAACACCATATATTTT. This translates into CAWSPGAGNTIYF.

This chain links TRBV5-8 with TRBJ2-3; TRBD1 aligns across 10 bases. V shed 1 base, J shed 2 bases, and the junction held 4 bases outside the gene matches. There are 16 residues in the CDR3. CDR1 and CDR2 (germline): SGHTS, YDEGEE. This CDR3 reads CASSLLGTGATDTQYF. CDR3 nucleotides: TGTGCCAGCAGCTTGTTGGGGACAGGGGCCACAGATACGCAGTATTTT.

V is TRBV5-1 and J is TRBJ2-7, with D possibly matching TRBD1 (5 bases). The germline V and J ends were trimmed by 3 bases and 4 bases, with 11 bases remaining between them. Germline V gene data show CDR1 as SGHRS and CDR2 as YFSETQ. CDR3 size: 13 residues. The CDR3 region has the DNA TGCGCCAGCAGCTCGTCAGGGAAGTACGAGCAGTACTTC. Protein product: CASSSSGKYEQYF. Complete variable domain (other parts from reference TRBV5-1 and TRBJ2-7): KAGVTQTPRYLIKTRGQQVTLSCSPISGHRSVSWYQQTPGQGLQFLFEYFSETQRNKGNFPGRFSGRQFSNSRSEMNVSTLELGDSALYLCASSSSGKYEQYFGPGTRLTVT.

The chain has TRBV18 and TRBJ2-7; TRBD2 matches 11 bases. Germline V gives CDR1 KGHSH, CDR2 LQKENI. The CDR3 spans 14 residues. V trimming: 4 bases; J trimming: 5 bases; junction bases outside the gene matches: 4. This chain's CDR3 is CASSHSGGAHEQYF. In DNA, the CDR3 is TGTGCCAGCTCACATAGCGGGGGGGCCCACGAGCAGTACTTC.

The chain couples TRBV9 to TRBJ1-3; D call uncertain. Trimming left V 1 base short and J 2 bases short, with 10 bases between. Per germline, CDR1 SGDLS and CDR2 YYNGEE. This CDR3 has 15 amino acids. The CDR3 coding sequence is TGTGCCAGCAGCGTATTGGAGAATCCTGGAAACACCATATATTTT. It codes for CASSVLENPGNTIYF. The complete variable domain, with remaining parts taken from reference TRBV9 and TRBJ1-3, reads DSGVTQTPKHLITATGQRVTLRCSPRSGDLSVYWYQQSLDQGLQFLIQYYNGEERAKGNILERFSAQQFPDLHSELNLSSLELGDSALYFCASSVLENPGNTIYFGEGSWLTVV.

The CDR3 sequence: CASSKETWTGGLGEQFF. CDR3 nucleotides: TGTGCCAGCAGCAAAGAGACGTGGACAGGGGGGTTAGGAGAGCAGTTCTTC. The chain links TRBV21-1 to TRBJ2-1; the table gives TRBD1 as D, unverified against the DNA. TRBV21-1 is a recognized pseudogene. The CDR3 sequence is 17 residues long.

The chain is built from TRBV7-9 and TRBJ2-7, with 8 positions matching TRBD1. CDR3 length: 16 amino acids. Germline CDR1 SEHNR, CDR2 FQNEAQ (reference sequence). J was trimmed by 2 bases and V by 5 bases; bases with no gene match: 11. CDR3 residues: CASSPLGQGGTYEQYF. CDR3 sequence (DNA): TGTGCCAGCAGCCCCCTTGGACAGGGTGGGACCTACGAGCAGTACTTC.

This chain joins TRBV29-1 and TRBJ2-1, with TRBD2 matching 7 bases. With V trimmed by 6 bases and J by 9 bases, 14 bases remained unmatched. The length of the CDR3 is 14 residues. CDR1 is SQVTM and CDR2 is ANQGSEA in the germline V gene. DNA of the CDR3: TGCAGCGTCCGGACTAGTTCTACCGCCAGTGAGCAGTTCTTC. It translates to CSVRTSSTASEQFF.

This sequence joins TRBV5-1 and TRBJ2-5; the match to TRBD2 covers 8 bases. Trimming at V came to 2 bases and at J to 5 bases, leaving 2 bases not matched to a gene. The germline V gene has CDR1 SGHRS and CDR2 YFSETQ. This CDR3 has 13 amino acids. This chain's CDR3 is CASSLPGGETQYF. As DNA, the CDR3 is TGCGCCAGCAGCTTACCGGGGGGGGAGACCCAGTACTTC.

The chain is built from TRBV19 and TRBJ2-5, with D perhaps TRBD1 (5 bases). V was clipped by 2 bases and J by 0 bases, with 31 bases between them. The length of the CDR3 is 22 residues. Germline-derived CDR1 and CDR2 are LNHDA and SQIVND (reference sequence). CDR3 sequence (DNA): TGTGCCAGTAGTATACCATCGGACAAAGGCAGGCGATCCCCGCAAAACCAAGAGACCCAGTACTTC. Its translation: CASSIPSDKGRRSPQNQETQYF.

Remarks on this clone: Germline and junction disagree at one end, which may indicate a read error. This chain joins TRBV27 and TRBJ2-3; D is ambiguous. This CDR3 is 16 amino acids long. In germline, CDR1 is MNHEY, CDR2 SMNVEV (reference sequence). The CDR3 is CASSVSTRSPYYTQYF. DNA for the CDR3: TGTGCCAGCAGTGTATCCACGAGGTCCCCATACTATACGCAGTATTTT.

The V and J genes are TRBV30 and TRBJ1-4; D is unclear. CDR3 length: 14 amino acids. Germline CDR1 GTSNPN, CDR2 SVGIG (reference sequence). V lost 4 bases and J lost 0, with 9 bases in between. In DNA, the CDR3 is TGTGCCTGGAATATCGGGGCAACTAATGAAAAACTGTTTTTT. The encoded protein is CAWNIGATNEKLFF.